This record concerns one T cell receptor (beta chain) sequence. Its antigen specificity is not known. Per-nucleotide qualities are absent, and no much larger clonotype sits a single base away. Genomic DNA was isolated from the sorted cells so that the TCRbeta CDR3 region could be sequenced. The immunoSEQ Assay was used to sequence the TCRbeta CDR3 regions. TCRdb retrieved this table from immuneACCESS and kept in-frame rearrangements only. Not all clones are present; in checked studies, unresolved V genes account for under half, and no reason is known for the remainder. This sample is represented by some 70,000 clones; over 80% of them were singletons. The ten largest clones capture around 0.31% of the sample. The data derive from a study of OX40 agonist ivuxolimab in advanced cancers. A note on the overall study: Ivuxolimab was an agonistic, fully human IgG2 monoclonal antibody directed against OX40 (CD134), a costimulatory receptor. A male proportion of 82.7% and a mean age of roughly 58 years, ranging from about 20 to 80, were recorded for the dose-escalation cohort. Of the 50 to 55 dose-escalation patients, hepatocellular carcinoma was present in approximately 20, melanoma in approximately 15, renal cell carcinoma in 9 and head and neck cancer in 9. Peripheral TCRbeta sequencing aimed to test whether ivuxolimab altered TCR sequence diversity and caused clonal T-cell expansion. Patients were allowed to have had prior anti-PD-1, anti-PD-L1 or anti-CTLA-4 therapy, and 30% to 40% of the dose-escalation patients had previously received checkpoint inhibitors. The paper describes the monotherapy dose-escalation part (N = 52 patients) of the phase I trial of ivuxolimab. Intravenous ivuxolimab was administered to patients every 2 weeks at six dose levels: 0.01, 0.1, 0.3, 1.5, 3 and 10 mg/kg. Partial responses occurred in three dose-escalation patients, of whom one had hepatocellular carcinoma and two had cutaneous melanoma.

Study-wide findings and limitations: At doses of 0.1 to 3.0 mg/kg, clonal expansion of both CD4+ and CD8+ blood T cells was observed from baseline to week 6. After ivuxolimab, expanded clones were on average more numerous among CD8+ T cells than among CD4+ T cells. In partial responders in the 0.1-3.0 mg/kg groups, normalized peripheral clonal expansion was found to be among the lowest, especially among CD8+ T cells. Which antigens the clonally expanded peripheral T cells were specific for was not determined. Low levels of normalized T-cell clonal expansion were also shown by some nonresponding patients.

Patients with autoimmune disease history or receiving systemic immunosuppression were excluded from the trial. Peripheral blood for TCR sequencing was collected from all dose cohorts at baseline, on cycle 4 day 1, and on cycle 7 day 1. The samples were drawn from a first-in-human, open-label, multicenter phase I dose-escalation trial of ivuxolimab. Adults with locally advanced or metastatic melanoma, renal cell, hepatocellular, or head and neck squamous cell carcinoma were enrolled in the trial. Before TCR sequencing, CD4+ T cells and CD8+ T cells were sorted from peripheral blood as separate populations. CDR3 length: 14 amino acids, cysteine to phenylalanine. Only CDR3 DNA is held: 42 bases, read in frame from base 1. V is clipped by 1 base and J by 5 bases, and the sequence between their germline boundaries is 9 bases long. According to the germline V gene, CDR1 reads SGHNT and CDR2 reads YENEEA.

The sequence was collected from an adult with an advanced solid tumor such as melanoma, head and neck, liver or kidney cancer. The V gene is TRBV11-3 and the J gene is TRBJ2-1, with an unclear D gene assignment. The specimen was CD4+ or CD8+ T cells sorted from blood, collected in a trial of the OX40 agonist ivuxolimab. The sequenced DNA is TGTGCCAGCAGCTTAGGTTTAGGGAACAATGAGCAGTTCTTC. This encodes CASSLGLGNNEQFF.